The 27 T cell receptor beta chains reported below all come from one sample, sequenced in a study of CD8+ T cells in alopecia areata. Combined cutaneous lymph node cells underwent sorting by CD4, CD8alpha, NKG2D, NKG2ACE and additional markers. Reverse transcription of extracted RNA yielded cDNA, which provided the sequencing template. TCRdb's copy holds only in-frame clones and misses some; the assay was immunoSEQ multiplex PCR. This repertoire holds 290,000 or so clones, and none appear only once. The sequencing input was CD4+ T cells sorted from a lymph node. These receptors all come from a C3H/HeJ mouse with alopecia areata. As its MHC haplotype, the strain has H2-k.

This clone showed up just a few times. Gene names and germline refer to mouse. The read ends 4 residues before the CDR3 terminus; that terminus is restored from the germline J gene. V usage is TRBV19 and J usage is TRBJ2-7; TRBD2 matches at 12 bases. Germline CDR1 is FNHDT and CDR2 is SITEND (reference sequence). The V gene end was trimmed by 6 bases and the J gene end by 0 bases; junction bases not matched to a gene: 4. The CDR3 extends over 15 amino acids. CDR3 region: CASTGLGGSSYEQYF. Partial CDR3 DNA: TGTGCCAGCACCGGACTGGGGGGGAGCTCCTAT.

A word on this clone: The gene symbols are mouse symbols. The CDR3 end falls 4 residues outside the read, so it is completed with the germline J gene. V gene TRBV5 combines with J gene TRBJ2-1; TRBD2 matches 12 bases. Germline CDR1 is LGHNA and CDR2 is YNLKQL (reference sequence). The CDR3 totals 14 residues. CDR3 DNA, as far as it was read: TGTGCCAGCAGAGCAGGGACTGGGGGGGCT. Translated: CASRAGTGGA. Given in full, the CDR3 is CASRAGTGGAEQFF.

Comments on this clone: Gene names and germline match the mouse. The read finishes 4 residues shy of the CDR3 end, and the germline J gene is used to complete it. V gene TRBV1 combines with J gene TRBJ2-7; weak D call: TRBD1 (5 bases). Trimming took off 3 bases at V and 3 bases at J, with 12 bases between the two ends. The germline gives CDR1 NSQYPW, CDR2 LRSPGD (reference sequence). The CDR3 is 14 amino acids. The CDR3 spells CTCSAESRDYEQYF. The DNA read from the CDR3 is TGCACCTGCAGTGCGGAATCCAGGGACTAT.

Note on this clone: The germline and genes are mouse ones. The read is 3 residues too short to cover the CDR3 end, so that end is filled in from the germline J gene. The genes are TRBV31 and TRBJ1-6; D remains unclear. TRBJ1-6 counts as an open reading frame of uncertain function. CDR1 and CDR2 from the germline V gene are GKSSPN and SITVG. Trimming took off 3 bases at V and 6 bases at J, with 6 bases between the two ends. The CDR3 is made up of 12 amino acids. CDR3 DNA (partial): TGTGCCTGGAGAACAGCTAATTCGCCC. Translation gives CAWRTANSP. The CDR3 as a whole reads CAWRTANSPLYF.

Remarks on this clone: Here the gene names and germline are mouse. The covered CDR3 bases are TGTGCCAGCAGTGAGGGACATCACTCCTAT. It specifies CASSEGHHSY. The entire CDR3 protein reads CASSEGHHSYEQYF. J is TRBJ2-7 and V is TRBV13-1, with TRBD1 as a possible D gene (6 bases). Sequencing ends 4 residues short of the CDR3 end; the germline J gene provides the rest. The length of the CDR3 is 14 residues. Per germline, CDR1 NSHNY and CDR2 SYGAGN. Trimming pared 2 bases from V and 0 bases from J, leaving 9 bases between.

On this clone itself: Gene labels here are mouse ones. The sequence runs out 4 residues before the end of the CDR3; the remainder is reconstructed from the germline J gene. The chain carries TRBV13-3 and TRBJ1-1; 10 bases agree with TRBD1. This CDR3 has 13 residues. The germline V gene has CDR1 NNHDY and CDR2 SYVADS. The CDR3 region is CASSPDRGLEVFF. The part of the CDR3 DNA that was read is TGTGCCAGCAGCCCTGACAGGGGGCTA.

This clone has only a few counts. Genes and germline come from the mouse. The read gets to within 4 residues of the CDR3 end, and the germline J gene fills in the rest. The chain links TRBV5 to TRBJ1-2, with TRBD1 identical over 7 bases. The CDR3 consists of 17 residues. The germline V gene encodes CDR1 LGHNA and CDR2 YNLKQL (reference sequence). Trimming took 0 bases from V and 3 from J; bases not matched to a gene: 10. The DNA read from the CDR3 is TGTGCCAGCAGCCAAGACCTCTCGACAGGGTGGCACTCC. Encoded protein: CASSQDLSTGWHS. The complete CDR3 sequence is CASSQDLSTGWHSDYTF.

This clone was observed a few times. Gene and germline names: mouse. Read data end 4 residues before the CDR3 end; the end is taken from the germline J gene. The chain is built from TRBV13-3 and TRBJ1-2; tentatively, D is TRBD1 (6 bases). This CDR3 is 14 amino acids long. Trimming took off 3 bases at V and 3 bases at J, with 12 bases between the two ends. In germline, CDR1 is NNHDY, CDR2 SYVADS. The CDR3 region is CASSAHRVDSDYTF. The sequenced part of the CDR3 DNA is TGTGCCAGCAGTGCCCACAGGGTTGACTCC.

This clone occurred a few times. Gene names are mouse gene names. The read ends 4 residues shy of where the CDR3 ends; the end is completed using the germline J gene. The chain employs TRBV13-1 and TRBJ1-2; the D gene is possibly TRBD1 (6 bases). V was trimmed by 5 bases and J by 0 bases, leaving 11 bases between them. Germline values: CDR1 NSHNY, CDR2 SYGAGN. The CDR3 extends over 14 amino acids. CDR3 amino acids: CASSPGHANSDYTF. CDR3 bases read: TGTGCCAGCAGCCCGGGACACGCAAACTCC.

A word on this clone: Mouse names are used for the genes. The read ends 4 residues early relative to the CDR3; the germline J gene fills the gap. The chain combines TRBV1 with TRBJ2-5; 9 nucleotides line up with TRBD1. This CDR3 has 16 amino acids. In germline, CDR1 is NSQYPW, CDR2 LRSPGD (reference sequence). The part of the CDR3 DNA that was read is TGCACCTGCAGTGCACCCCCGGGACAGGGAAAAGAC. Encoded protein: CTCSAPPGQGKD. The full CDR3 protein is CTCSAPPGQGKDTQYF. Full variable domain (rest looked up from reference TRBV1 and TRBJ2-5): VTLLEQNPRWRLVPRGQAVNLRCILKNSQYPWMSWYQQDLQKQLQWLFTLRSPGDKEVKSLPGADYLATRVTDTELRLQVANMSQGRTLYCTCSAPPGQGKDTQYFGPGTRLLVL.

Comment on this clone: Mouse names are used for the genes. The read is 4 residues too short to cover the CDR3 end, so that end is filled in from the germline J gene. The same CDR3 can be traced to other DNA sequences in this sample. V gene TRBV31 combines with J gene TRBJ2-2, with 12 bases that match TRBD2. J was trimmed by 5 bases and V by 0 bases; bases with no gene match: 1. The CDR3 is 15 residues long. From germline, CDR1 is GKSSPN and CDR2 SITVG. The part of the CDR3 DNA that was read is TGTGCCTGGAGTCTAGGACTGGGGGGGACCGGG. Its translation is CAWSLGLGGTG. The full CDR3 sequence reads CAWSLGLGGTGQLYF.

Points on this clone: These gene names are mouse names. The CDR3 is cut off 3 residues early in the read; its end comes from the germline J gene. The chain couples TRBV13-3 to TRBJ1-6, with a possible D match to TRBD1 (6 bases). TRBJ1-6 is treated as an ORF (open reading frame) with a function not yet certain. CDR1 and CDR2 from the germline V gene are NNHDY and SYVADS. There are 13 residues in the CDR3. V was trimmed by 2 bases and J by 9 bases, leaving 9 bases between them. CDR3 DNA (partial): TGTGCCAGCAGTGACCAGGGGAGTTCGCCC. Translated: CASSDQGSSP. In full, the CDR3 is CASSDQGSSPLYF.

This clone was counted a few times. Genes and germline are mouse. The CDR3 is cut off 4 residues early in the read; its end comes from the germline J gene. Other DNA sequences in the same sample also yield this CDR3. This sequence joins TRBV5 and TRBJ2-7; 7 bases map to TRBD1. This CDR3 contains 14 residues. V lost 2 bases to trimming and J lost 0 bases; unmatched junction nucleotides: 1. The germline V gene encodes CDR1 LGHNA and CDR2 YNLKQL (reference sequence). The CDR3 spells CASSQRQGSYEQYF. The covered CDR3 bases are TGTGCCAGCAGCCAAAGACAGGGCTCCTAT.

Comment on this clone: The genes are named according to mouse. Read sequence stops 4 residues before the CDR3 end, and the germline J gene provides the missing end. V usage is TRBV13-3 and J usage is TRBJ2-5, with 10 bases identical to TRBD2. The CDR3 is made up of 14 amino acids. The germline V gene has CDR1 NNHDY and CDR2 SYVADS. Incomplete CDR3 DNA: TGTGCCAGCATCTGGGGGGGCCCGGATGAC. Protein: CASIWGGPDD. The entire CDR3 sequence reads CASIWGGPDDTQYF.

Turning to this clone: Gene names are the mouse ones. Read coverage stops 4 residues before the CDR3 terminus; the germline J gene supplies the remainder. V is TRBV13-3 and J is TRBJ2-1, with D possibly being TRBD1 (5 bases). The CDR3 sequence is 15 residues long. Germline V gene sequence: CDR1 NNHDY, CDR2 SYVADS. Trimming took off 2 bases at V and 4 bases at J, with 13 bases between the two ends. The chain's CDR3 is CASSEIQVGYAEQFF. CDR3 bases read: TGTGCCAGCAGTGAAATACAGGTGGGATATGCT.

Only a few counts were recorded for this clone. All gene names here are mouse names. The read is 4 residues too short to cover the CDR3 end, so that end is filled in from the germline J gene. V and J are TRBV5 and TRBJ2-2; 12 nucleotides agree with TRBD1. This CDR3 is built from 18 residues. Looked up from germline, CDR1 is LGHNA and CDR2 is YNLKQL (reference sequence). The junction had 6 bases not matched to a gene; V was cut back by 0 bases and J by 4 bases. The sequenced CDR3 bases are TGTGCCAGCAGCCAAGATCGCCGGGACAGGGGGCCCACCGGG. Its translation is CASSQDRRDRGPTG. The whole CDR3 sequence reads CASSQDRRDRGPTGQLYF.

On this clone itself: These gene names are mouse names. The read stops 4 residues short of the end of the CDR3; the missing end is completed from the germline J gene. The chain combines TRBV13-1 with TRBJ2-2, with 7 bases fitting TRBD1. The CDR3 is 16 residues long. V lost 3 bases, J lost 2 bases, and 7 bases stayed unmatched. Germline V gene lookup returns CDR1 NSHNY and CDR2 SYGAGN. The CDR3 DNA, read in part, is TGTGCCAGCAGTGCCTCCGGGACAGATAACACCGGG. It specifies CASSASGTDNTG. The entire CDR3 protein is CASSASGTDNTGQLYF.

The table lists this clone with a few counts. Mouse names are used for the genes. With the read ending 3 residues before the CDR3 end, the germline J gene is used to fill in that end. The chain has TRBV13-1 and TRBJ1-6, with 9 bases identical to TRBD1. TRBJ1-6 carries the ORF label, with uncertain function. CDR1 is NSHNY, CDR2 SYGAGN, per germline. The CDR3 spans 15 residues. The V and J ends lost 1 base and 7 bases, in that order; junction bases with no gene match: 3. The CDR3 bases that were read are TGTGCCAGCAGTGATACAGGGGGCTTGAATTCGCCC. It is translated as CASSDTGGLNSP. The CDR3 as a whole reads CASSDTGGLNSPLYF.

In regard to this clone: Gene names are the mouse ones. Partial CDR3 DNA: TGCACCTGCAGTCTCCCCGGGACTGGGGCTGAC. It specifies CTCSLPGTGAD. The full CDR3 is CTCSLPGTGADTQYF. The chain couples TRBV1 to TRBJ2-5, with TRBD2 matching over 10 bases. The read is 4 residues too short to cover the CDR3 end, so that end is filled in from the germline J gene. CDR1 is NSQYPW and CDR2 is LRSPGD in the germline V gene (reference sequence). This CDR3 comprises 15 residues. Variable domain in full (rest from reference TRBV1 and TRBJ2-5): VTLLEQNPRWRLVPRGQAVNLRCILKNSQYPWMSWYQQDLQKQLQWLFTLRSPGDKEVKSLPGADYLATRVTDTELRLQVANMSQGRTLYCTCSLPGTGADTQYFGPGTRLLVL.

This clone appeared a few times. A much larger clone differs from this one at a single base, so this may be a read error. All gene names here are mouse names. The read stops 4 residues short of the end of the CDR3; the missing end is completed from the germline J gene. The V call is TRBV17, the J call TRBJ1-1; 8 bases match TRBD1. Germline CDR1 is MNHDT and CDR2 is YYDKIL. This CDR3 contains 13 residues. J was trimmed by 1 base and V by 5 bases; bases with no gene match: 0. The sequenced part of the CDR3 DNA is TGTGCTAGCAGTGGGACAGGGAACACA. This translates into CASSGTGNT. The whole CDR3 is CASSGTGNTEVFF.

In the case of this clone: Here the gene names and germline are mouse. The read ends 4 residues early relative to the CDR3; the germline J gene fills the gap. The V gene is TRBV31, the J gene TRBJ1-2, with D possibly TRBD1 on 6 matching bases. The germline gives CDR1 GKSSPN, CDR2 SITVG. Trimming pared 3 bases from V and 3 bases from J, leaving 14 bases between. The CDR3 runs 14 residues. The CDR3 loop is CAWSPTGRDSDYTF. The CDR3 DNA, read in part, is TGTGCCTGGAGCCCAACAGGGCGAGACTCC. The complete variable domain, with remaining parts taken from reference TRBV31 and TRBJ1-2, reads AQTIHQWPVAEIKAVGSPLSLGCTIKGKSSPNLYWYWQATGGTLQQLFYSITVGQVESVVQLNLSASRPKDDQFILSTEKLLLSHSGFYLCAWSPTGRDSDYTFGSGTRLLVI.

In the case of this clone: The gene names here belong to mouse. Sequencing ends 4 residues short of the CDR3 end; the germline J gene provides the rest. The J gene is TRBJ2-3, the V gene TRBV13-2; 13 bases align to TRBD2. The J segment lost 1 base and the V segment lost 2 bases, leaving 4 bases of the junction unmatched. The CDR3 runs 17 residues. Germline values: CDR1 NNHNN, CDR2 SYGAGS (reference sequence). CDR3 DNA (partial): TGTGCCAGCGGTGAGGGACTGGGGGGGTGGGGTGCAGAA. Translation gives CASGEGLGGWGAE. The full CDR3 is CASGEGLGGWGAETLYF.

Comment on this clone: Mouse germline and gene names are used. The read gets to within 4 residues of the CDR3 end, and the germline J gene fills in the rest. The chain joins TRBV13-1 to TRBJ1-2; 7 bases align to TRBD1. The V gene's germline CDR1 is NSHNY and CDR2 SYGAGN. This CDR3 has 15 amino acids. V dropped 3 bases and J dropped 0; count of bases not matched to a gene: 5. The CDR3 loop reads CASSGPGTANSDYTF. Incomplete CDR3 DNA: TGTGCCAGCAGTGGCCCCGGGACAGCAAACTCC.

Concerning this clone itself: Genes and germline are mouse. The read comes to an end 4 residues before the CDR3 does, leaving the germline J gene to fill in the end. This chain connects TRBV13-1 to TRBJ1-2; maybe TRBD1 (5 bases). The CDR3 runs to 13 residues. Looked up from germline, CDR1 is NSHNY and CDR2 is SYGAGN. The V end was cut by 1 base, the J end by 4 bases, with 8 bases between. CDR3 in amino acids: CASSDSGGSDYTF. The covered CDR3 bases are TGTGCCAGCAGTGATTCGGGGGGCTCC.

This clone was found a few times. Mouse germline and gene names are used. The missing CDR3 end, 3 residues past where the read stops, is filled in from the germline J gene. This chain uses TRBV19 with TRBJ1-6; 8 nucleotides match TRBD1. TRBJ1-6 is an open reading frame, and its role is uncertain. Germline V gives CDR1 FNHDT, CDR2 SITEND (reference sequence). Trimming at V came to 1 base and at J to 8 bases, leaving 5 bases not matched to a gene. There are 15 residues in the CDR3. The CDR3 loop is CASSISGGAYSPLYF. The CDR3 bases that were read are TGTGCCAGCAGTATATCAGGGGGCGCTTATTCGCCC.

In the case of this clone: Gene names are the mouse ones. The CDR3 end lies 4 residues beyond the end of the read and is filled in from the germline J gene. This chain joins TRBV13-3 and TRBJ1-2; 7 nucleotides match TRBD1. J was trimmed by 4 bases and V by 1 base; bases with no gene match: 4. There are 14 residues in the CDR3. Germline loops: CDR1 NNHDY, CDR2 SYVADS. CDR3 DNA (partial): TGTGCCAGCAGTGATAAGGGGGCGAGCTCC. As protein: CASSDKGASS. Given in full, the CDR3 is CASSDKGASSDYTF.

On this clone: Gene and germline names: mouse. CDR3 loop: CASSPRQIQDTQYF. CDR3 DNA, as far as it was read: TGTGCCAGCAGCCCCAGACAAATCCAAGAC. The chain is built from TRBV3 and TRBJ2-5; D is unclear. The read comes to an end 4 residues before the CDR3 does, leaving the germline J gene to fill in the end. Between the trimmed V and J ends, which lost 5 bases and 2 bases, there was a span of 11 bases. Germline CDR1 is SNHLY and CDR2 is FYNGKV (reference sequence). This CDR3 has 14 amino acids. The full variable domain, in which reference TRBV3 and TRBJ2-5 provide the parts outside the CDR3, is GPKVLQIPSHQIIDMGQMVTLNCDPVSNHLYFYWYKQILGQQMEFLVNFYNGKVMEKSKLFKDQFSVERPDGSYFTLKIQPTALEDSAVYFCASSPRQIQDTQYFGPGTRLLVL.